This is a list of T cell receptor beta chains from one sample in a study of OX40 agonist ivuxolimab in advanced cancers. Repertoires were generated with immunoSEQ multiplex PCR, while TCRdb's copy carries only in-frame clones and drops some. The sample includes fewer than 40,000 clones, about four fifths of them seen just once. The sequencing here drew on CD4+ or CD8+ T cells sorted from blood, taken in a trial of the OX40 agonist ivuxolimab. The origin of the receptors is an adult with an advanced solid tumor such as melanoma, head and neck, liver or kidney cancer. CDR3s include the opening cysteine and the closing phenylalanine or tryptophan. A D gene is named only where the DNA matches it firmly. Not all rows give a size; the values are once, few, many and, for expanded clones, a class.

CDR3 DNA	CDR3 protein	CDR3 length	V gene	J gene	clone size	D gene
TGTGCCTGGACCTGGAACACTGAAGCTTTCTTT	CAWTWNTEAFF	11	TRBV30	TRBJ1-1	few	-
TGTGCCAGCACCATACCAGGGGTACAAGAGACCCAGTACTTC	CASTIPGVQETQYF	14	TRBV11-2	TRBJ2-5	-	-
TGTGCCAGCAGAGGCAGGGGAGATAGCCCAGATACGCAGTATTTT	CASRGRGDSPDTQYF	15	TRBV7-2	TRBJ2-3	-	-
TGTGCCAGCAGTCCCTCCGGCAGCCGGCCGAACACTGAAGCTTTCTTT	CASSPSGSRPNTEAFF	16	TRBV28	TRBJ1-1	-	-
TGTGCCTCAGGGTCCAGGGAGGCTAACTATGGCTACACCTTC	CASGSREANYGYTF	14	TRBV30	TRBJ1-2	-	-
TGTGCCAGCAGCTTGCCTAGCGGGGGCCTCACAGATACGCAGTATTTT	CASSLPSGGLTDTQYF	16	TRBV5-4	TRBJ2-3	once	TRBD2
TGTGCCAGCAGCTTAGAGTGGGGAAGGGAGCAGTACTTC	CASSLEWGREQYF	13	TRBV7-2	TRBJ2-7	-	-
TGTGCCATCAGTGGTACGGGGGTTCGCCAAGAGACCCAGTACTTC	CAISGTGVRQETQYF	15	TRBV10-3	TRBJ2-5	-	-
TGCGCCAGCAGCTTGGCCGGGGGATTTTGGGAGCAGTTCTTC	CASSLAGGFWEQFF	14	TRBV5-1	TRBJ2-1	-	-
TGTGCCAGTAGTAACCGGGACAGTCTGGGGGTTACATACGAGCAGTACTTC	CASSNRDSLGVTYEQYF	17	TRBV19	TRBJ2-7	-	TRBD1
TGTGCCATCAGTGAGTCGATCGGGGGGGTTGAAGCTTTCTTT	CAISESIGGVEAFF	14	TRBV10-3	TRBJ1-1	-	-
TGTGCCAGCAGCGTTGCTAGGGGGACCGAAGCTTTCTTT	CASSVARGTEAFF	13	TRBV6-4	TRBJ1-1	once	-
TGTGCCAGCAGTGTGGCGGGGGTAAGCACAGATACGCAGTATTTT	CASSVAGVSTDTQYF	15	TRBV6-1	TRBJ2-3	-	TRBD2
TGTGCCAGCAGCTCCGGGACAGGGATCTACTATGGCTACACCTTC	CASSSGTGIYYGYTF	15	TRBV5-4	TRBJ1-2	-	TRBD1
TGTGCCAGCAGAAGCCGACAGGGAGCTTCGGGCGAGCAGTACTTC	CASRSRQGASGEQYF	15	TRBV2	TRBJ2-7	-	TRBD1
TGCAGTGCTATTGGGGGAAACATTCAGTACTTC	CSAIGGNIQYF	11	TRBV20-1	TRBJ2-4	-	-
TGTGCCAGCAGTTTATCATTGGGTCGGGGCGGCTACACCTTC	CASSLSLGRGGYTF	14	TRBV27	TRBJ1-2	-	-
TGTGCCAGCACCAACACAGGGATTGAGACCCAGTACTTC	CASTNTGIETQYF	13	TRBV5-4	TRBJ2-5	-	-
TGTGCCTGGAGTCCCCGCACTAGCGGGGGAGCCAAGTACTTC	CAWSPRTSGGAKYF	14	TRBV30	TRBJ2-5	-	TRBD2
TGTGCCAGCAGCCAACAACAAGGGACGGGGGGGGAAGCTTTCTTT	CASSQQQGTGGEAFF	15	TRBV4-2	TRBJ1-1	-	-
TGCGCCAGCAGCTTCCGGGACGCTATGAACACTGAAGCTTTCTTT	CASSFRDAMNTEAFF	15	TRBV5-1	TRBJ1-1	-	-
TGTGCCAGCAGGACCTCAATGAACTACGAGCAGTACTTC	CASRTSMNYEQYF	13	TRBV6-6	TRBJ2-7	-	-
TGTGCCAGCAGCTTGGTGGGACCGCTGCAGGGCACAGATACGCAGTATTTT	CASSLVGPLQGTDTQYF	17	TRBV5-6	TRBJ2-3	-	-
TGTGCCAGCAGCATTAGCGGGGGGGCCCACGAGCAGTACTTC	CASSISGGAHEQYF	14	TRBV7-2	TRBJ2-7	-	TRBD2
TGTGCCAGCAGCGAAGAGGGCTATGGCTACACCTTC	CASSEEGYGYTF	12	TRBV7-2	TRBJ1-2	-	-
TGTGCCAGCAGCTTCGACCTCCAAGAGACCCAGTACTTC	CASSFDLQETQYF	13	TRBV7-6	TRBJ2-5	few	-
TGTGCCAGCAGCCGATGGCGGGAATTGACCTACGAGCAGTACTTC	CASSRWRELTYEQYF	15	TRBV28	TRBJ2-7	-	-
TGTGCCAGCAGCGTAGACTTGGCGGATAGCACAGATACGCAGTATTTT	CASSVDLADSTDTQYF	16	TRBV9	TRBJ2-3	-	-
TGTGCCAGCTCACATTCCACAGGAGCTATAACCTACGAGCAGTACTTC	CASSHSTGAITYEQYF	16	TRBV18	TRBJ2-7	-	-
TGTGCCAGCAGCCCTGGGACAGGGTTAGCCAAAAACATTCAGTACTTC	CASSPGTGLAKNIQYF	16	TRBV11-2	TRBJ2-4	-	TRBD1
TGTGCCAGCAGTGAGAAGGCGGGGACAGGGTTTAAAGAAAAACTGTTTTTT	CASSEKAGTGFKEKLFF	17	TRBV6-1	TRBJ1-4	-	TRBD1
TGTGCCAGCAGTCGGACAGCGAACACCGGGGAGCTGTTTTTT	CASSRTANTGELFF	14	TRBV6-1	TRBJ2-2	-	-
TGTGCCAGAAAGAGAAGGACCGTCTCACCCCTCCACTTT	CARKRRTVSPLHF	13	TRBV6-4	TRBJ1-6	once	-
TGTGCCAGCAGCAAAGACCCTGGCGATGAGCAGTTCTTC	CASSKDPGDEQFF	13	TRBV21-1	TRBJ2-1	-	-
TGTGCCAGCAGTTACCCCCTAAGACAGGAACACCAAGAGACCCAGTACTTC	CASSYPLRQEHQETQYF	17	TRBV28	TRBJ2-5	-	-
TGTGCCAGCAGCCCGACCTATAATTCACCCCTCCACTTT	CASSPTYNSPLHF	13	TRBV27	TRBJ1-6	-	-
TGTGCCAGCAGCAATCTCGGACTAGCGGGGGACAATACCGGGGAGCTGTTTTTT	CASSNLGLAGDNTGELFF	18	TRBV5-6	TRBJ2-2	-	TRBD2
TGCGCCAGCAGCTTGGTTTCCGATACAGATACGCAGTATTTT	CASSLVSDTDTQYF	14	TRBV5-1	TRBJ2-3	-	-
TGCGCCAGCAGTGAGTATTCGGGGAAAACCGGGGAGCTGTTTTTT	CASSEYSGKTGELFF	15	TRBV10-1	TRBJ2-2	-	-
TGTGCCAGCAGCGATGGAGGGGGCCGAAACACCATATATTTT	CASSDGGGRNTIYF	14	TRBV9	TRBJ1-3	-	TRBD1
TGTGCCAGCAGTCAAAGCGGGTATAGCAATCAGCCCCAGCATTTT	CASSQSGYSNQPQHF	15	TRBV7-9	TRBJ1-5	-	-